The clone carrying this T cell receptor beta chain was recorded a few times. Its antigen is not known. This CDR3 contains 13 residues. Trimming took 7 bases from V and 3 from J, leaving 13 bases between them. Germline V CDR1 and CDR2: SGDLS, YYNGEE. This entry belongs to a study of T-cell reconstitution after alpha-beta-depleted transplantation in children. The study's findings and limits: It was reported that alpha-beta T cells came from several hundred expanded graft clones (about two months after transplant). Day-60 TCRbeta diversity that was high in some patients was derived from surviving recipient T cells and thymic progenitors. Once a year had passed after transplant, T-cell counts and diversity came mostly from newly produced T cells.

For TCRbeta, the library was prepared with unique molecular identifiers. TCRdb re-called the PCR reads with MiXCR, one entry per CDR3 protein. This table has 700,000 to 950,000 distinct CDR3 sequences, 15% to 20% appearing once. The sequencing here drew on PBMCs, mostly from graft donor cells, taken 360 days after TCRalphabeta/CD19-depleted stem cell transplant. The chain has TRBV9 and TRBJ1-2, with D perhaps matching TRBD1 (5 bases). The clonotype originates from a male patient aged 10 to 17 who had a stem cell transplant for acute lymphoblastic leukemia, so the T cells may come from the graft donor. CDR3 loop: CASGTDSYYGYTF. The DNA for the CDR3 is TGTGCCAGCGGGACCGACAGCTACTATGGCTACACCTTC.